Presented here are 25 T cell receptor beta chains from one specimen sequenced in a study of blood T cell repertoires in COVID-19. The method was immunoSEQ multiplex PCR; TCRdb's version includes in-frame clones alone and lacks a portion of them. The sample holds about 280,000 clones, 87% seen once. The sample taken for sequencing was peripheral blood. These receptors all stem from a woman in her fifties or sixties who had recovered from COVID-19.

The CDR3 coding sequence is TGTGCCAGCAGTCCCCTCTCGACAGGATTCACAACTAATGAAAAACTGTTTTTT. This codes for CASSPLSTGFTTNEKLFF. The chain uses TRBV6-2 or TRBV6-3 and TRBJ1-4, with D maybe TRBD1 (6 bases). Trimming stripped 5 bases from V and 0 bases from J, with 19 bases between. The CDR3 runs to 18 residues. The V gene's germline CDR1 is MNHEY and CDR2 SVGEGT.

The V and J genes are TRBV19 and TRBJ2-1; 11 bases match TRBD2. The germline CDR1 and CDR2 sequences are LNHDA and SQIVND (reference sequence). CDR3 length: 15 residues. Trimming cost V 6 bases and J 5 bases; bases outside gene matches: 6. CDR3 region: CASSLLAGADNEQFF. The CDR3 DNA follows: TGTGCCAGTAGCTTACTAGCGGGGGCCGACAATGAGCAGTTCTTC.

V gene TRBV5-1 combines with J gene TRBJ2-4; D not certain. The germline V and J ends were trimmed by 0 bases and 7 bases, with 11 bases remaining between them. The CDR3 spans 14 residues. CDR1 is SGHRS, CDR2 YFSETQ, per germline. In DNA form, the CDR3 reads TGCGCCAGCAGCTTGGCTACGGGTTTGAACATTCAGTACTTC. Its protein product is CASSLATGLNIQYF.

This clone was detected only a few times. This chain links TRBV14 with TRBJ2-2, with 8 nucleotides matching TRBD2. Germline assignment: CDR1 SGHDN and CDR2 FVKESK. This CDR3 is 15 amino acids long. V dropped 2 bases and J dropped 6; count of bases not matched to a gene: 5. The CDR3 is CASSQRFGGAGELFF. CDR3 coding DNA: TGTGCCAGCAGCCAAAGGTTCGGGGGGGCCGGGGAGCTGTTTTTT.

The gene calls are TRBV10-3 and TRBJ1-1; no clear D gene. This CDR3 is 13 amino acids long. Germline V gives CDR1 ENHRY, CDR2 SYGVKD. The V end was cut by 10 bases, the J end by 2 bases, with 14 bases between. The CDR3 DNA reads as TGTGCCACCGTGGTTCCGGGAAACACTGAAGCTTTCTTT. Encoded protein: CATVVPGNTEAFF.

The chain has TRBV21-1 and TRBJ1-2; TRBD1 is taken as the D call from the table, unchecked against the DNA. TRBV21-1 is labeled a pseudogene. The CDR3 has 10 residues. For the CDR3, the DNA is TGTGCCAACCCGACAGATGGCTACACCTTC. It encodes CANPTDGYTF.

The chain recombines TRBV27 with TRBJ1-1, with 8 bases matching TRBD1. J was trimmed by 1 base and V by 4 bases; bases with no gene match: 8. This CDR3 is built from 16 residues. Germline-derived CDR1 and CDR2 are MNHEY and SMNVEV (reference sequence). The CDR3 protein is CASSYLRGPGNTEAFF. In DNA, the CDR3 is TGTGCCAGCAGTTATCTCAGGGGGCCAGGGAACACTGAAGCTTTCTTT.

This chain connects TRBV10-3 to TRBJ2-5; 8 bases map to TRBD1. V dropped 5 bases and J dropped 3; count of bases not matched to a gene: 2. CDR3 length equals 13 residues. The germline CDR1 and CDR2 sequences are ENHRY and SYGVKD. The CDR3 bases are TGTGCCATCAGTTGGACAGGGAAAGAGACCCAGTACTTC. Protein sequence: CAISWTGKETQYF.

This rearrangement joins TRBV7-3 to TRBJ1-1; 7 bases align to TRBD1. V lost 5 bases to trimming and J lost 0 bases; unmatched junction nucleotides: 6. CDR3 length equals 15 residues. The V gene's germline CDR1 is SGHTA and CDR2 FQGTGA. Here the CDR3 DNA reads TGTGCCAGCAGCCCCCGACAGGGAATGAACACTGAAGCTTTCTTT. Translated: CASSPRQGMNTEAFF.

On this clone itself: One junction end disagrees with the germline gene, perhaps due to a read error. The chain carries TRBV11-2 and TRBJ1-3; D uncertain. The CDR3 sequence is 13 residues long. Per the germline V gene, CDR1 is SGHAT and CDR2 is FQNNGV. This chain's CDR3 is CAGSFTGGNTIYF. The CDR3 region has the DNA TGTGCCGGCAGCTTTACGGGTGGAAACACCATATATTTT.

This chain links TRBV30 with TRBJ1-5; the D is unclear. CDR1 and CDR2 (germline): GTSNPN, SVGIG (reference sequence). V was trimmed by 1 base and J by 3 bases, leaving 10 bases between them. The CDR3 runs to 14 residues. CDR3 residues: CAWSGVQNNQPQHF. The CDR3 DNA reads as TGTGCCTGGAGTGGGGTACAGAACAATCAGCCCCAGCATTTT.

A single count supports this clone. CDR3 nucleotide sequence: TGTGCCAGCTACCGGGACAGGTACATGAACACTGAAGCTTTCTTT. Translating it yields CASYRDRYMNTEAFF. The chain uses TRBV6-5 and TRBJ1-1, with 8 positions matching TRBD1. Germline trimming cut 8 bases from V and 0 bases from J; bases unmatched to any gene: 8. In germline, CDR1 is MNHEY, CDR2 SVGAGI. The CDR3 sequence is 15 residues long.

The rearrangement links TRBV7-8 to TRBJ1-1; D perhaps matches TRBD1 (5 bases). This CDR3 is 12 amino acids long. Per germline, CDR1 SGHVS and CDR2 FQNEAQ. Trimming took 5 bases from V and 11 from J, leaving 15 bases between them. CDR3 in amino acids: CASSVIQDGAFF. Here the CDR3 DNA reads TGTGCCAGCAGCGTAATACAGGACGGCGCTTTCTTT. The variable domain in full, with the rest retrieved from reference TRBV7-8 and TRBJ1-1, is GAGVSQSPRYKVAKRGQDVALRCDPISGHVSLFWYQQALGQGPEFLTYFQNEAQLDKSGLPSDRFFAERPEGSVSTLKIQRTQQEDSAVYLCASSVIQDGAFFGQGTRLTVV.

The J gene is TRBJ2-7, the V gene TRBV3-1 (or the pseudogene TRBV3-2); 9 bases match TRBD2. The V gene end was trimmed by 1 base and the J gene end by 1 base; junction bases not matched to a gene: 2. Germline lookup yields CDR1 LGHDT and CDR2 YNNKEL (reference sequence). This CDR3 contains 15 residues. Here the CDR3 reads CASSQGLAGSYEQYF. CDR3 sequence (DNA): TGTGCCAGCAGCCAAGGGCTAGCGGGGTCCTACGAGCAGTACTTC.

V gene TRBV30 combines with J gene TRBJ2-1, with 7 nucleotides matching TRBD1. The germline V gene has CDR1 GTSNPN and CDR2 SVGIG (reference sequence). CDR3 length: 17 amino acids. J gave up 2 bases and V 2 bases, and 12 bases lay outside the gene matches. CDR3 in DNA: TGTGCCTGGAGTCCTGGCTTGGCAGGGGGTCCCTACAATGAGCAGTTCTTC. It yields the protein CAWSPGLAGGPYNEQFF.

V is TRBV9 and J is TRBJ2-7; D is perhaps TRBD2 (6 bases). Germline CDR1 SGDLS, CDR2 YYNGEE. The CDR3 extends over 14 amino acids. V dropped 2 bases and J dropped 0 bases, with 9 bases sitting between them. In nucleotides, the CDR3 is TGTGCCAGCAGCGTGACGACTAGCTCCTACGAGCAGTACTTC. Amino acids: CASSVTTSSYEQYF.

The CDR3 DNA is TGTGCCAGCAGGGAAACAGGGGCCAACTATGGCTACACCTTC. This translates into CASRETGANYGYTF. The chain has TRBV5-4 and TRBJ1-2, with 7 positions matching TRBD1. The CDR3 is 14 residues long. Germline assignment: CDR1 SGHNT and CDR2 YYREEE (reference sequence). The trim removed 5 bases at V and 2 bases at J, leaving 6 bases unmatched.

This chain joins TRBV30 and TRBJ2-1; D perhaps matches TRBD2 (5 bases). The CDR3 runs to 15 residues. V was trimmed by 4 bases and J by 0 bases, leaving 13 bases between them. Looked up from germline, CDR1 is GTSNPN and CDR2 is SVGIG (reference sequence). DNA for the CDR3: TGTGCCTGGACGGGGTCCATGAGCTCCTACAATGAGCAGTTCTTC. It yields the protein CAWTGSMSSYNEQFF.

In its sample, this clone was seen many times. The chain carries TRBV11-2 and TRBJ1-1, with a weak D call TRBD1 (6 bases). V gave up 2 bases and J gave up 3 bases, with 16 bases separating them. Germline V gene data show CDR1 as SGHAT and CDR2 as FQNNGV. There are 16 residues in the CDR3. CDR3 amino acids: CASSLRDTTFHTEAFF. The CDR3 bases are TGTGCCAGCAGCTTAAGGGACACGACTTTCCACACTGAAGCTTTCTTT.

This clone has a single count. The chain joins TRBV27 to TRBJ1-1; D possibly corresponds to TRBD1 (5 bases). Germline assignment: CDR1 MNHEY and CDR2 SMNVEV (reference sequence). The CDR3 runs 14 residues. V lost 5 bases to trimming and J lost 4 bases, with 14 bases between them. The CDR3 DNA reads TGTGCCAGCAGTCACGGAGGGGCGGCCACTGAAGCTTTCTTT. Amino acids: CASSHGGAATEAFF.

J is TRBJ2-5 and V is TRBV19, with 8 bases aligning to TRBD1. The length of the CDR3 is 14 residues. The ends lost 5 bases at V and 5 bases at J; junction bases unmatched: 7. Germline V lookup: CDR1 LNHDA, CDR2 SQIVND (reference sequence). CDR3 coding DNA: TGTGCCAGTAGTTCAGGACAGGGCAGCGAGACCCAGTACTTC. It specifies CASSSGQGSETQYF.

The rearrangement links TRBV5-4 to TRBJ2-7, with 14 bases identical to TRBD2. J was trimmed by 6 bases and V by 4 bases; bases with no gene match: 12. This CDR3 is built from 17 residues. Germline CDR1 reads SGHNT; CDR2 reads YYREEE (reference sequence). The CDR3 protein is CASSPGTSGSNYIEQYF. The CDR3 bases are TGTGCCAGCAGCCCGGGGACTAGCGGGAGCAATTACATCGAGCAGTACTTC. Complete variable domain (other parts from reference TRBV5-4 and TRBJ2-7): ETGVTQSPTHLIKTRGQQVTLRCSSQSGHNTVSWYQQALGQGPQFIFQYYREEENGRGNFPPRFSGLQFPNYSSELNVNALELDDSALYLCASSPGTSGSNYIEQYFGPGTRLTVT.

The genes are TRBV2 and TRBJ2-7, with D unclear. This CDR3 spans 13 amino acids. V was cut by 7 bases and J by 3 bases, with 13 bases left in between. Germline V lookup: CDR1 SNHLY, CDR2 FYNNEI. CDR3 nucleotides: TGTGCCAGCACCCGAGAAAGAGGCTACGAGCAGTACTTC. This gives the protein CASTRERGYEQYF.

This clone was seen just once. The chain uses TRBV6-5 and TRBJ1-1, with TRBD1 as a possible D gene (5 bases). There are 13 residues in the CDR3. V gave up 6 bases and J gave up 9 bases, with 17 bases separating them. Germline V gene lookup returns CDR1 MNHEY and CDR2 SVGAGI. CDR3 nucleotides: TGTGCCAGCAGACTAGTGGGGGAGGGGAAAGCTTTCTTT. Protein product: CASRLVGEGKAFF.

The chain has TRBV4-1 and TRBJ1-1; TRBD1 aligns across 9 bases. V shed 3 bases and J 2 bases; nucleotides not matched to a gene: 7. This CDR3 spans 16 amino acids. The germline V gene has CDR1 MGHRA and CDR2 YSYEKL. CDR3 bases: TGCGCCAGCAGCCACTCGCCGGGACAGGGTAACACTGAAGCTTTCTTT. It codes for CASSHSPGQGNTEAFF.